Here is one T cell receptor (beta chain) with its context. The antigen is not known. This sample stems from a study of cytomegalovirus exposure and HLA in healthy donors. The primer mix had 60 Vbeta and 13 Jbeta primers. Assay used: immunoSEQ multiplex PCR; TCRdb lists only in-frame clones, some missing. The data contain about 160,000 clones, almost 80% of them singletons. The study, taken as a whole, reports: Sequencing depth across donors, presence/absence analyses assumed, was roughly uniform.

Sequenced sample: PBMCs. This clonotype was obtained from a man aged 25 to 40 in good health and CMV-seronegative.

The CDR3 loop reads CASSFQPGLEQYF. The CDR3 bases are TGCGCCAGCAGCTTTCAGCCAGGGCTAGAGCAGTACTTC. The chain links TRBV5-1 to TRBJ2-7; a weak D match, TRBD1 (5 bases). The ends were cut back, 2 bases at V and 7 bases at J, with 13 bases in the middle. The CDR3 runs to 13 residues. CDR1 is SGHRS and CDR2 is YFSETQ in the germline V gene.